The rows below give T cell receptor beta chains drawn from one sample of a study of cytomegalovirus exposure and HLA in healthy donors. The table came from immunoSEQ multiplex PCR; TCRdb's copy has only in-frame clones and leaves some out. The data contain fewer than 400,000 clones, 75% to 90% of them seen just once; the ten biggest clones take up 0.84%. Sequences were obtained from PBMCs. The receptors here all came from a woman between 18 and 30 years old in good health and CMV-seronegative. CDR3s include the opening cysteine and the closing phenylalanine or tryptophan. The D gene is left open where the match is weak. The size of a clone is reported for some rows only, either as once, few or many, or as a class for expanded clones.

CDR3nt	CDR3aa	len	d_gene	j_gene	v_gene	abundance
TGTGCCAGCAGCTTGCGCGGGACTGCAATGTACGAGCAGTACTTC	CASSLRGTAMYEQYF	15	.	TRBJ2-7	TRBV5-4	.
TGTGCCAGCAGCTTAGATGGTGCGCGGGGCTACACCTTC	CASSLDGARGYTF	13	.	TRBJ1-2	TRBV11-3	.
TGTGCCATCAGTGAGGGACAGCTTGACTATGGCTACACCTTC	CAISEGQLDYGYTF	14	.	TRBJ1-2	TRBV10-3	.
TGTGCCAGCGGACAGGGCCGGGGGATTGCAACTAATGAAAAACTGTTTTTT	CASGQGRGIATNEKLFF	17	TRBD1	TRBJ1-4	TRBV28	.
TGTGCCACCAGCAGAGCCGTTAACACTGAAGCTTTCTTT	CATSRAVNTEAFF	13	.	TRBJ1-1	TRBV15	.
TGTGCCAGCAGTATCGGACAAAGTGGGTGGGAGACCCAGTACTTC	CASSIGQSGWETQYF	15	.	TRBJ2-5	TRBV25-1	once
TGTGCCAGCTCGGGGGGGTACTCCTACGAGCAGTACTTC	CASSGGYSYEQYF	13	TRBD2	TRBJ2-7	TRBV7-6	.
TGTGCCAGCAGTGAAGGGCACTACAATGAGCAGTTCTTC	CASSEGHYNEQFF	13	.	TRBJ2-1	TRBV6-1	.
TGTGCCAGCAGTTACACCGGGACAGACAACTATGGCTACACCTTC	CASSYTGTDNYGYTF	15	TRBD1	TRBJ1-2	TRBV6-5	.
TGTGCCAGCAGCGGATCCTCCGGGACAGAAAACTACGAGCAGTACTTC	CASSGSSGTENYEQYF	16	TRBD1	TRBJ2-7	TRBV7-9	.
TGCGCCAGCAGCTTGGTAGGCGTAGCTGATACGCAGTATTTT	CASSLVGVADTQYF	14	.	TRBJ2-3	TRBV5-1	.
TGTGCTAGTGGTTTGGCAGATATGAACACTGAAGCTTTCTTT	CASGLADMNTEAFF	14	.	TRBJ1-1	TRBV12-5	.
TGTGCCAGCGGTGGGGGGGAGAGCAATCAGCCCCAGCATTTT	CASGGGESNQPQHF	14	.	TRBJ1-5	TRBV27	.
TGCGCCAGCAGCCAATTACAGGGCTACTACACTGAAGCTTTCTTT	CASSQLQGYYTEAFF	15	.	TRBJ1-1	TRBV4-3	.